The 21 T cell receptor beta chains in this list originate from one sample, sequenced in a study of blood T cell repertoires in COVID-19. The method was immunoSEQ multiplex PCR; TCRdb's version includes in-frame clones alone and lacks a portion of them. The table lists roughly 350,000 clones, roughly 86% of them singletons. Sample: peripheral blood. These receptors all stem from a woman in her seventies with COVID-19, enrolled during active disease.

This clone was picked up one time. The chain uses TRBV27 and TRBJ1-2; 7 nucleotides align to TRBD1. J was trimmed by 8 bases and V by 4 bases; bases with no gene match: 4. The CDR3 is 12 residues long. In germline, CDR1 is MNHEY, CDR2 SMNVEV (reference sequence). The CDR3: CASSSRGKGYTF. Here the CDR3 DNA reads TGTGCCAGCAGTTCCAGGGGGAAGGGCTACACCTTC.

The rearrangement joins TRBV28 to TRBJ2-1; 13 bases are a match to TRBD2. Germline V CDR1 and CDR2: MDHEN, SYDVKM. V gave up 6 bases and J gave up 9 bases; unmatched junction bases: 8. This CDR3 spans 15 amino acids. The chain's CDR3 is CASSLGTSGVGEQFF. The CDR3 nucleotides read TGTGCCAGCAGCCTTGGGACTAGCGGGGTAGGTGAGCAGTTCTTC.

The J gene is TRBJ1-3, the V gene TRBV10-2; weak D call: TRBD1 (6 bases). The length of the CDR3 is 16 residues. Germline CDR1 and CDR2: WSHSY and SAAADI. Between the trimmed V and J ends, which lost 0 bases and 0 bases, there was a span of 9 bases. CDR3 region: CASSESAGVSGNTIYF. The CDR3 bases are TGCGCCAGCAGTGAGTCCGCAGGGGTCTCTGGAAACACCATATATTTT.

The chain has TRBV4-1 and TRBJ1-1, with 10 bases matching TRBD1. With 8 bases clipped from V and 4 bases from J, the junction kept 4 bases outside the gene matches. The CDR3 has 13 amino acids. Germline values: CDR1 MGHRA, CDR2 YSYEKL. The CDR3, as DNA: TGCGCCAGCGGGACAGGGGAGGGCACTGAAGCTTTCTTT. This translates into CASGTGEGTEAFF.

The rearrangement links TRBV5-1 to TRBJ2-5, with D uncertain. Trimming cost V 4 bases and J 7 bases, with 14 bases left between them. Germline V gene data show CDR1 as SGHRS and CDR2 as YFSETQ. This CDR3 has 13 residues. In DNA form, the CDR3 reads TGCGCCAGCAGCGGAACTAATTTGGGGACCCAGTACTTC. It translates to CASSGTNLGTQYF.

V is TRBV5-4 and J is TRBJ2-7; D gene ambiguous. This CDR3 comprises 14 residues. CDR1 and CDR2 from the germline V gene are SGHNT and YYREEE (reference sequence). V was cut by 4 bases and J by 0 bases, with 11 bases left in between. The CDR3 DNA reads TGTGCCAGCAGCCCCGAGGTCAGCTCCTACGAGCAGTACTTC. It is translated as CASSPEVSSYEQYF.

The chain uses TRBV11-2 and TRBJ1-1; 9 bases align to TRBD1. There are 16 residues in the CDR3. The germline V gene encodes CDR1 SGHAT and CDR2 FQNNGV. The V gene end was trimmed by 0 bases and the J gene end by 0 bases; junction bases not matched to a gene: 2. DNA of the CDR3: TGTGCCAGCAGCTTAGAGGGACAGGGACTGAACACTGAAGCTTTCTTT. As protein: CASSLEGQGLNTEAFF.

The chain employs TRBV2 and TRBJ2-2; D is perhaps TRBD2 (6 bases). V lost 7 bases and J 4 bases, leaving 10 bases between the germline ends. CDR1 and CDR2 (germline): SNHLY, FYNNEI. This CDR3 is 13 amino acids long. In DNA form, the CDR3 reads TGTGCCAGCAAGCGGGCCCCCACCGGGGAGCTGTTTTTT. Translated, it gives CASKRAPTGELFF.

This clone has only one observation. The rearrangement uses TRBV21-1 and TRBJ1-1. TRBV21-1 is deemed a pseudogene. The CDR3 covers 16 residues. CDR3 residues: CASSKALSTMNTEAFF. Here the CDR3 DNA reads TGTGCCAGCAGCAAAGCGCTGAGTACTATGAACACTGAAGCTTTCTTT.

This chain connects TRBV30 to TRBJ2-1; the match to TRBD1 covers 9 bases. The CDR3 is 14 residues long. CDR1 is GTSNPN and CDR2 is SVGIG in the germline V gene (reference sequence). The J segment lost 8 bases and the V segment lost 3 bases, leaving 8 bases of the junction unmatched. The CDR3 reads CAWRIGTGLYEQFF. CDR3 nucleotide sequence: TGTGCCTGGAGAATCGGGACAGGGTTGTATGAGCAGTTCTTC. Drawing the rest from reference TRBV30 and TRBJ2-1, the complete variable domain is SQTIHQWPATLVQPVGSPLSLECTVEGTSNPNLYWYRQAAGRGLQLLFYSVGIGQISSEVPQNLSASRPQDRQFILSSKKLLLSDSGFYLCAWRIGTGLYEQFFGPGTRLTVL.

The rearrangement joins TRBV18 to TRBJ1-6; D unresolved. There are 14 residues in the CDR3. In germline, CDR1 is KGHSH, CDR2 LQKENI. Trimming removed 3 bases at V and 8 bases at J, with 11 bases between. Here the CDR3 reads CASSPQVQDSPLHF. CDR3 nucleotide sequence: TGTGCCAGCTCACCCCAGGTTCAGGATTCACCCCTCCACTTT. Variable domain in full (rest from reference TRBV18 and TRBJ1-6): NAGVMQNPRHLVRRRGQEARLRCSPMKGHSHVYWYRQLPEEGLKFMVYLQKENIIDESGMPKERFSAEFPKEGPSILRIQQVVRGDSAAYFCASSPQVQDSPLHFGNGTRLTVT.

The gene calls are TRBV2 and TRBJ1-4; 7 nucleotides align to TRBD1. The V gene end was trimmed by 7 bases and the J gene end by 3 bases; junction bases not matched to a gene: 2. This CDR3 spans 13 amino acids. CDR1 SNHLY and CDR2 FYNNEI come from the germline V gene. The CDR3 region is CASKGQPNEKLFF. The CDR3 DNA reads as TGTGCCAGCAAGGGACAGCCTAATGAAAAACTGTTTTTT.

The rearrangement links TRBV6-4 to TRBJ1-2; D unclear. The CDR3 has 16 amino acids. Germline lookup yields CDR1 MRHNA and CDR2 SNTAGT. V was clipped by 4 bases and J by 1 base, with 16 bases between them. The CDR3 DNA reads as TGTGCCAGCAGTGTAGTGGAGGGAGGTTATAACTATGGCTACACCTTC. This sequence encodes CASSVVEGGYNYGYTF.

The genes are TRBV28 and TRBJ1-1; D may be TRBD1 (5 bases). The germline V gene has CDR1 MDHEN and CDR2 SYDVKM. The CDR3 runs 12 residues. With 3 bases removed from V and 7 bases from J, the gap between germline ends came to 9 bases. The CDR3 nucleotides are TGTGCCAGCAGTTTCTCAGGGATTGAAGCTTTCTTT. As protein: CASSFSGIEAFF.

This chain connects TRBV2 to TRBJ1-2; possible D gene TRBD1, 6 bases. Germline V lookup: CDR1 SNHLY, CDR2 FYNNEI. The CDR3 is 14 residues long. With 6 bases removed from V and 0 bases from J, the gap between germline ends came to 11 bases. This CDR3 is CASRQGLANYGYTF. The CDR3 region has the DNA TGTGCCAGCAGACAGGGTTTGGCTAACTATGGCTACACCTTC.

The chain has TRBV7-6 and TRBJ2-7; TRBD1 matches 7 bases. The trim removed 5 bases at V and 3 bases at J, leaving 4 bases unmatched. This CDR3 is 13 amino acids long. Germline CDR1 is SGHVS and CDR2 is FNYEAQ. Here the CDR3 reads CASSPGQYYEQYF. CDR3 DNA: TGTGCCAGCAGCCCGGGACAGTACTACGAGCAGTACTTC.

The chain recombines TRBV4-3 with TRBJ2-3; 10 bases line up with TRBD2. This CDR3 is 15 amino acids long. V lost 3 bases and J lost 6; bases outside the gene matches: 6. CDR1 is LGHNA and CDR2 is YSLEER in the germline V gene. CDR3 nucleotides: TGCGCCAGCAGCCAGTACCTAGCGGGGGAGGATACGCAGTATTTT. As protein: CASSQYLAGEDTQYF.

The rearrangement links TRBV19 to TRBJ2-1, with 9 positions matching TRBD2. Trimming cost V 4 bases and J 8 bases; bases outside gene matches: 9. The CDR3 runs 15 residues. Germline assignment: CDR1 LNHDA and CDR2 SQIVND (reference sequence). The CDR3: CASSKSGGRIDEQFF. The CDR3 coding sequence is TGTGCCAGTAGTAAGAGCGGGGGGAGGATCGATGAGCAGTTCTTC. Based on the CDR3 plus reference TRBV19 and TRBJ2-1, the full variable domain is DGGITQSPKYLFRKEGQNVTLSCEQNLNHDAMYWYRQDPGQGLRLIYYSQIVNDFQKGDIAEGYSVSREKKESFPLTVTSAQKNPTAFYLCASSKSGGRIDEQFFGPGTRLTVL.

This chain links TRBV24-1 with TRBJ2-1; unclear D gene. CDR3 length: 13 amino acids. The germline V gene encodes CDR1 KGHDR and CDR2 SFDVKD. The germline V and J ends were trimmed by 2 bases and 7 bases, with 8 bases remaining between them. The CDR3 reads CATSDSPRNEQFF. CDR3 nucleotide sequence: TGTGCCACCAGTGATTCCCCCCGGAATGAGCAGTTCTTC.

CDR3 residues: CASSQGAGAGGLMETQYF. CDR3 coding DNA: TGCGCCAGCAGCCAAGGCGCCGGGGCGGGGGGGCTCATGGAGACCCAGTACTTC. The chain combines TRBV4-3 with TRBJ2-5, with TRBD2 identical over 9 bases. There are 18 residues in the CDR3. V dropped 1 base and J dropped 5; count of bases not matched to a gene: 14. The germline V gene encodes CDR1 LGHNA and CDR2 YSLEER.

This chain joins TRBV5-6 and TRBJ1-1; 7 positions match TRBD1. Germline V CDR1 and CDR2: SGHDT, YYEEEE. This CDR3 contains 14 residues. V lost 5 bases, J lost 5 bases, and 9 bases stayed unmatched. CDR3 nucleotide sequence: TGTGCCAGCAGGCTCCAGGGGGTGGGGACTGAAGCTTTCTTT. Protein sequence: CASRLQGVGTEAFF.